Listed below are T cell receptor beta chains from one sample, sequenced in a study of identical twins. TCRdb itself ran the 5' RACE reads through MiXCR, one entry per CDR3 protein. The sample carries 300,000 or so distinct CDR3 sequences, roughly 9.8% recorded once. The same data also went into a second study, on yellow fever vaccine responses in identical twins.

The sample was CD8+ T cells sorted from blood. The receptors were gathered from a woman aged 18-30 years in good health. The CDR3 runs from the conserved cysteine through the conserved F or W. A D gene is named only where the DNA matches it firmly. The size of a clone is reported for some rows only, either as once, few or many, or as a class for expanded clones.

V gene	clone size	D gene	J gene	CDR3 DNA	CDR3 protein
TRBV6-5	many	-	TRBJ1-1	TGTGCCAGCAGTTACAGTCGTATGAACACTGAAGCTTTCTTT	CASSYSRMNTEAFF
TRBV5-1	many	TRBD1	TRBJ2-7	TGCGCCAGCAGCTACGGGACAGGGAACTACGAGCAGTACTTC	CASSYGTGNYEQYF
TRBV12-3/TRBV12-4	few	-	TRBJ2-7	TGTGCCAGCAGTCACACGCTCCGCGGGTACGAGCAGTACTTC	CASSHTLRGYEQYF
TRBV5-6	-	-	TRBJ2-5	TGTGCCAGCAGCTTGGGAGGGCAGGTAACGTACCAAGAGACCCAGTACTTC	CASSLGGQVTYQETQYF
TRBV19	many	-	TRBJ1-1	TGTGCCAGTAGGGGAGAGTACACTGAAGCTTTCTTT	CASRGEYTEAFF
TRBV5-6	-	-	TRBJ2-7	TGTGCCAGCAGCTTGGTCTCGGGGATGAGCTCCTACGAGCAGTACTTC	CASSLVSGMSSYEQYF
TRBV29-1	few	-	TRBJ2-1	TGCAGCGTGGTGCACAATGAGCAGTTCTTC	CSVVHNEQFF
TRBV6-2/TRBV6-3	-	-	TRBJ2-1	TGTGCCAGCAGCCACGACTCGAATGAGCAGTTCTTC	CASSHDSNEQFF
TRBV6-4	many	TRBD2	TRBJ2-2	TGTGCCAGCAGTGACTCCGGCGGGGGGCGAGGAGAGCTGTTTTTT	CASSDSGGGRGELFF
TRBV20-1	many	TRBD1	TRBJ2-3	TGCAGTGCTAGAGGATTGGGACAGGGCCACCGCACAGATACGCAGTATTTT	CSARGLGQGHRTDTQYF
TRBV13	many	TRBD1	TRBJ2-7	TGTGCCAGCAGCCCGACAGGGGGATCCTACGAGCAGTACTTC	CASSPTGGSYEQYF
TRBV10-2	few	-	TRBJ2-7	TGCGCCAGCAGTGAGTCGGGGTCCTTCCTCTCCTACGAGCAGTACTTC	CASSESGSFLSYEQYF
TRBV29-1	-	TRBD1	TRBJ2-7	TGCAGCGTTGGTCCCCACGGGACAGTGAGCTCCTACGAGCAGTACTTC	CSVGPHGTVSSYEQYF
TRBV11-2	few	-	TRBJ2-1	TGTGCCAGCAGCTTAGAGTGGCAGGGGTATTCGAGGACTCCGAGATTCTACAATGAGCAGTTCTTC	CASSLEWQGYSRTPRFYNEQFF
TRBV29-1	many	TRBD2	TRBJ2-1	TGCAGCGTGGCTGGGACTAGCGGGACCTCCTACAATGAGCAGTTCTTC	CSVAGTSGTSYNEQFF
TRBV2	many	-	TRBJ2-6	TGTGCCAGCAGTGAAGAGGGGGCTGGGGCCAACGTCCTGACTTTC	CASSEEGAGANVLTF
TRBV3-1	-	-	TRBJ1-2	TGTGCCAGCAGCCACACCCTGGAATATGGCTACACCTTC	CASSHTLEYGYTF
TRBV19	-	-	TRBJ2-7	TGTGCCAGTAGCTGGGCCAGCTCCTCCTACGAGCAGTACTTC	CASSWASSSYEQYF
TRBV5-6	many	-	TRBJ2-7	TGTGCCAGCAGCTGGAGGGGCTACGAGCAGTACTTC	CASSWRGYEQYF
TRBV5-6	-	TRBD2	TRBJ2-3	TGTGCCAGCAGCTTGGTTTCGCTAGCGGTTGATCCAGATACGCAGTATTTT	CASSLVSLAVDPDTQYF
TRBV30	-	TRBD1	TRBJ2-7	TGTGCCTGGAGGGAGACAGGGGTCCACGAGCAGTACTTC	CAWRETGVHEQYF
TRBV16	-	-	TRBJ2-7	TGTGCCAGCAGCCAATCAGCCGGGACACCCGAGCAGTACTTC	CASSQSAGTPEQYF